The rows below give T cell receptor beta chains drawn from one sample of a study of T cell repertoires in cytomegalovirus infection. Each CDR3 protein is one row after TCRdb ran MiXCR on the reads. The table has around 630,000 distinct CDR3 sequences, less than 25% seen once; the top ten hold 8%. The sequenced sample consisted of CD8+ T cells from PBMCs. The receptors originated from a human donor in good health (CMV status not recorded). Some clones in this sample may be carry-over from other donors' samples. CDR3s leave out the opening cysteine and the closing phenylalanine or tryptophan. A D gene is named only where the DNA matches it firmly.

V gene	D gene	CDR3 protein
TRBV9	TRBD2	ASSPRAGGMTDTQY
TRBV7-2	.	ASNVGGTGYT
TRBV29-1	TRBD2	SVEGAGGPSYNEQF
TRBV12-3/TRBV12-4	.	ASSPETTYGYT
TRBV2	TRBD2	ASSGLAGDLYNEQF
TRBV6-4	TRBD2	ASSDSIALAGDNEQF
TRBV14	.	ASSLHSLDRSYTEAF
TRBV3-1	.	ASSQDGSYNEQF
TRBV2	.	ATLGVGAF
TRBV2	.	ASSTTLTVELF
TRBV7-9	.	ASSLSRDILETQY
TRBV29-1	TRBD1	MATGALQETQY
TRBV7-6	TRBD1	ASSMNRGRGYGYT
TRBV2	.	ASSVTSAYGYT
TRBV2	TRBD1	ASSGDRVTGNTEAF
TRBV28	.	ASSFPSDRFNTEAF
TRBV12-3/TRBV12-4	.	ASSLAVESPYEQY
TRBV5-1	.	ASSSTSTDSPEAF
TRBV11-2	.	ASSHGADRGKLF
TRBV7-9	.	ATLGQKNTEAF
TRBV20-1	TRBD1	SAQPWDRGYQGSYEQF
TRBV20-1	.	SAFDWSNSPLH
TRBV20-1	.	SAEENIQY
TRBV6-2/TRBV6-3	.	ASSFAGDYGYT
TRBV7-8	TRBD1	ANTPPGGRNQPQH
TRBV6-5	.	ASSYEGLGYGYT
TRBV7-6	TRBD2	ASSLETSGTYEQY
TRBV7-8	.	ASSRGLGYNEQF
TRBV7-6	TRBD2	ASSQTRLAGGPVTSYNEQF
TRBV7-2	.	ASSLSPYSNQPQH
TRBV6-1	.	ASSEVMEGRYEQY
TRBV6-1	TRBD1	ASSGTGGGYGYT
TRBV20-1	.	SARAGSYEQY
TRBV29-1	.	SVDANDSEAF
TRBV6-1	.	ASSQTSSPRYEQF
TRBV12-3/TRBV12-4	.	ASTRRYNEQF
TRBV7-8	.	ASSPRDTAGHGYT
TRBV7-6	TRBD1	ASSSSRDREEGYT
TRBV6-1	TRBD1	ASSERTGVSADTQY
TRBV12-3/TRBV12-4	.	ASRGRETQY
TRBV6-5	.	ASSYTNRGKGYT
TRBV29-1	.	SVVGQGTEAF
TRBV28	.	ASSLRTNTGELF
TRBV12-3/TRBV12-4	TRBD1	ASMGTGYVAKNIQY
TRBV4-3	TRBD1	ASSQQDRADEQF
TRBV6-6	TRBD1	ASKPPGQEFYYGYT
TRBV15	.	ATSRDQGTWNEQY
TRBV7-9	.	ASSFGGLEEDEQF
TRBV28	TRBD1	ASSFNRGHQPQH
TRBV9	TRBD2	ASSGTSGGSTDTQY